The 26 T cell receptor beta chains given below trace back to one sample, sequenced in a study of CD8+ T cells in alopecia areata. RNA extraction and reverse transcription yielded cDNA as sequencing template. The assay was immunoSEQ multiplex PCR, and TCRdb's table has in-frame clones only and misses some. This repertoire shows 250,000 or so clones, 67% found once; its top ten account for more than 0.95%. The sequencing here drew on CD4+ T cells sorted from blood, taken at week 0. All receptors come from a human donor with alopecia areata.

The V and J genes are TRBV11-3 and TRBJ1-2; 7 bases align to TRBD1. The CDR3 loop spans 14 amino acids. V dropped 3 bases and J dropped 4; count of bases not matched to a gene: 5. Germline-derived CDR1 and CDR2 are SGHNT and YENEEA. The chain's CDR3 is CASSLGQTIYGYTF. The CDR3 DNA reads TGTGCCAGCAGCTTGGGACAGACAATCTATGGCTACACCTTC. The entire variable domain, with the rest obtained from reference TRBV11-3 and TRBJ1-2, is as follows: EAGVVQSPRYKIIEKKQPVAFWCNPISGHNTLYWYLQNLGQGPELLIRYENEEAVDDSQLPKDRFSAERLKGVDSTLKIQPAELGDSAVYLCASSLGQTIYGYTFGSGTRLTVV.

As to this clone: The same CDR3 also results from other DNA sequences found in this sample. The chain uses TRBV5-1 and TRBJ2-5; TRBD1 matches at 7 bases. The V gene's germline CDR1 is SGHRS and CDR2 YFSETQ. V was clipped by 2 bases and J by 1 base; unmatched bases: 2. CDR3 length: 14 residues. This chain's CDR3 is CASSFGTAQETQYF. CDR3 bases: TGCGCCAGCAGCTTTGGGACAGCCCAAGAGACCCAGTACTTC.

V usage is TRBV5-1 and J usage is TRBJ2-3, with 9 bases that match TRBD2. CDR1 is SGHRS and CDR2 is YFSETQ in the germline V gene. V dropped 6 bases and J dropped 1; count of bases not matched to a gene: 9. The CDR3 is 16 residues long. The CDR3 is CASTSGASGGTDTQYF. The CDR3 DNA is TGCGCCAGCACCTCTGGGGCTAGCGGGGGCACAGATACGCAGTATTTT.

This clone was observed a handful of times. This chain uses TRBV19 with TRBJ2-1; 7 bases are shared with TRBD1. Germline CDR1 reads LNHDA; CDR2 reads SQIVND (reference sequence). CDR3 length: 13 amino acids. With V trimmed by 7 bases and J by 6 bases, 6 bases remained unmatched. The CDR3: CASKVAGGNEQFF. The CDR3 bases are TGTGCCAGTAAAGTCGCAGGGGGCAATGAGCAGTTCTTC.

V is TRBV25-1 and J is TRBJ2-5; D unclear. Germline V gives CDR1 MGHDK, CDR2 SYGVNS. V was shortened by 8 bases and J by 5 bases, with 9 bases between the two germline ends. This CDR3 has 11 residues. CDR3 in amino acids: CASRVVETQYF. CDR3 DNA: TGTGCCAGCCGCGTAGTGGAGACCCAGTACTTC.

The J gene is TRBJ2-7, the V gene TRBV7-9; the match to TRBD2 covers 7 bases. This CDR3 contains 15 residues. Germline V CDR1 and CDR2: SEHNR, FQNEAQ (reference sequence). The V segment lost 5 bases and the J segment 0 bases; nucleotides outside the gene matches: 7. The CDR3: CASSPGLVSSYEQYF. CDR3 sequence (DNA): TGTGCCAGCAGCCCCGGACTAGTGTCCTCCTACGAGCAGTACTTC. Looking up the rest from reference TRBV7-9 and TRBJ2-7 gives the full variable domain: DTGVSQNPRHKITKRGQNVTFRCDPISEHNRLYWYRQTLGQGPEFLTYFQNEAQLEKSRLLSDRFSAERPKGSFSTLEIQRTEQGDSAMYLCASSPGLVSSYEQYFGPGTRLTVT.

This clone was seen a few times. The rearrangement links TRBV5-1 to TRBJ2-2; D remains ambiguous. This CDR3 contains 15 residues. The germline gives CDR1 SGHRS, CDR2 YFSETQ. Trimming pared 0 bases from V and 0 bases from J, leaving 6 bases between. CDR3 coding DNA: TGCGCCAGCAGCTTGGTAGAAACGAACACCGGGGAGCTGTTTTTT. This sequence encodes CASSLVETNTGELFF.

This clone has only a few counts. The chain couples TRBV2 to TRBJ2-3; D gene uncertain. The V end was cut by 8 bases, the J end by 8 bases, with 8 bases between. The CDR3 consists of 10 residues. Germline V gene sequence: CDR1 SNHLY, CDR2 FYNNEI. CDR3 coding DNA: TGTGCCAGCGGCGAGACTACGCAGTATTTT. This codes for CASGETTQYF.

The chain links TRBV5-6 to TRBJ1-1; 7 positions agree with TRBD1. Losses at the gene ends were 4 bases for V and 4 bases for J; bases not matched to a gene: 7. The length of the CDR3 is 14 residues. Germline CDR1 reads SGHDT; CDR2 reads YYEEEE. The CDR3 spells CASSPDPGGTEAFF. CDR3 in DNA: TGTGCCAGCAGCCCGGACCCAGGGGGCACTGAAGCTTTCTTT.

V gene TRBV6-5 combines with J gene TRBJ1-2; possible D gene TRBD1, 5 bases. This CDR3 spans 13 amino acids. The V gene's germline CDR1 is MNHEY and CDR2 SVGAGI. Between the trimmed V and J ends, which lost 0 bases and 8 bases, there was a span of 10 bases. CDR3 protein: CASSYSAGRGYTF. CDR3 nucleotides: TGTGCCAGCAGTTACTCGGCAGGGAGAGGCTACACCTTC.

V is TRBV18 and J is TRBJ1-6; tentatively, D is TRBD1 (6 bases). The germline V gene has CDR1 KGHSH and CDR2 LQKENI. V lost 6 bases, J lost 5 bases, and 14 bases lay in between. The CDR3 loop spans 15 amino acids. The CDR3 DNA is TGTGCCAGCTCCCTGTCCAGGGGCAATAATTCACCCCTCCACTTT. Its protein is CASSLSRGNNSPLHF.

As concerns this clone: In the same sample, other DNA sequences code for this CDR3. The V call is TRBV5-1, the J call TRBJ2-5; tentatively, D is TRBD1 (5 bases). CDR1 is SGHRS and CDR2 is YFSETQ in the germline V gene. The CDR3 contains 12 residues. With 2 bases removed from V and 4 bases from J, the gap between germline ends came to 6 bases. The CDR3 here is CASSLRGETQYF. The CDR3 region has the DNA TGCGCCAGCAGCTTAAGGGGAGAGACCCAGTACTTC.

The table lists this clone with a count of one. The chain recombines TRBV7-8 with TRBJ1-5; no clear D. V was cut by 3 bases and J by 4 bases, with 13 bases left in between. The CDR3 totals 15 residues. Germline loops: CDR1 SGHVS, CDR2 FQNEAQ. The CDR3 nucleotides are TGTGCCAGCAGCTTCGGCATTATTGCGAATCAGCCCCAGCATTTT. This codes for CASSFGIIANQPQHF.

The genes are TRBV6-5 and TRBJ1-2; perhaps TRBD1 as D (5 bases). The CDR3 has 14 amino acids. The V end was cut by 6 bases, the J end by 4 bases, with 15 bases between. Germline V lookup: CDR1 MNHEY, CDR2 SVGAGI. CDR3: CASRRGGGGYGYTF. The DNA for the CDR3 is TGTGCCAGCAGGAGGGGAGGAGGTGGCTATGGCTACACCTTC.

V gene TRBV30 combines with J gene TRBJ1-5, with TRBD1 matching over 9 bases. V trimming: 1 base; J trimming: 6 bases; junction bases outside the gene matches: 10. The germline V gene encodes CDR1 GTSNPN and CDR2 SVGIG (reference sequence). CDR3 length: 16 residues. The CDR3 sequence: CAWSADPGQGVQPQHF. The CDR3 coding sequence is TGTGCCTGGAGTGCCGACCCGGGACAGGGAGTTCAGCCCCAGCATTTT.

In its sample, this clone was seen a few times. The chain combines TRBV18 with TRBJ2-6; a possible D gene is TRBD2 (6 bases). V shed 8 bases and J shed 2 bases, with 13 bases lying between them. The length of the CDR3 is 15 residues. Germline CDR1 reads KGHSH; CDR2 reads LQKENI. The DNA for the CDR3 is TGTGCCAGCACCCCTCGGAGGGCTGGGGCCAACGTCCTGACTTTC. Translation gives CASTPRRAGANVLTF.

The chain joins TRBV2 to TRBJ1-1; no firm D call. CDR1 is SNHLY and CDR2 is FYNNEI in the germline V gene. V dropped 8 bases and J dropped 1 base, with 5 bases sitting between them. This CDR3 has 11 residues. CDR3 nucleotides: TGTGCCAGCGGGCAGAACACTGAAGCTTTCTTT. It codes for CASGQNTEAFF.

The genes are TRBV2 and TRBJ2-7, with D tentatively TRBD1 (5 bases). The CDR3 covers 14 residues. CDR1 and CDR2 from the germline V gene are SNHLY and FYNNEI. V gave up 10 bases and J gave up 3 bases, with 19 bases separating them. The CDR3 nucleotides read TGTGCCAACAAGCGACAGCGAGAAAGCTACGAGCAGTACTTC. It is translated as CANKRQRESYEQYF.

Here the CDR3 DNA reads TGTGCCTGGAGTGTACGAGGGGGTGGACAGCCCCAGCATTTT. Translation gives CAWSVRGGGQPQHF. V is TRBV30 and J is TRBJ1-5; a possible D gene is TRBD1 (6 bases). This CDR3 comprises 14 residues. V was pared by 0 bases and J by 7 bases, with 13 bases between. Germline V gives CDR1 GTSNPN, CDR2 SVGIG (reference sequence).

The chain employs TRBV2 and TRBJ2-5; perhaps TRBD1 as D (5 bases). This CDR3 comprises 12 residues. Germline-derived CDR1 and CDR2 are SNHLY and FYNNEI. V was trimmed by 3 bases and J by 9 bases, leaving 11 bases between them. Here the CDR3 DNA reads TGTGCCAGCAGTGACAGGGCTCGGGCCCAGTACTTC. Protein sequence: CASSDRARAQYF.

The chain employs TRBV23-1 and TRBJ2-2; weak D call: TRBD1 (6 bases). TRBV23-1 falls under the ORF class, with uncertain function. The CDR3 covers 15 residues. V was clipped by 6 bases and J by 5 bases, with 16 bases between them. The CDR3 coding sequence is TGCGCCAGCAGGGCCACAGGGAGATCGACCGGGGAGCTGTTTTTT. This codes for CASRATGRSTGELFF.

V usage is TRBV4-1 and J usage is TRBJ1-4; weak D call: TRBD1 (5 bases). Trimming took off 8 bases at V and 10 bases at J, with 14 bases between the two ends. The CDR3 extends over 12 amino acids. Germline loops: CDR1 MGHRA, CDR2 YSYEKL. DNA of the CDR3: TGCGCCAGCGCCGGGGCCCAAGGAAAACTGTTTTTT. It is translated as CASAGAQGKLFF.

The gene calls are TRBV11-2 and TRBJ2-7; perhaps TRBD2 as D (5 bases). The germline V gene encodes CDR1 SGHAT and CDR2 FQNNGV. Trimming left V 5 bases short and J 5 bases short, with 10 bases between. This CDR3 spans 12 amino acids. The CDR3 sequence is CASSHPSNEQYF. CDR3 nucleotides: TGTGCCAGCAGCCACCCTAGCAACGAGCAGTACTTC.

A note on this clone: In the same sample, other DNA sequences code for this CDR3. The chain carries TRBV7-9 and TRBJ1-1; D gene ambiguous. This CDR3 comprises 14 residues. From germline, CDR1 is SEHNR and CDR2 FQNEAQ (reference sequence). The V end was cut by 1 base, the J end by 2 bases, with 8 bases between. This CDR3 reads CASSLVGRNTEAFF. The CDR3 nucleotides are TGTGCCAGCAGCTTAGTAGGCAGAAACACTGAAGCTTTCTTT.

The CDR3 reads CATSTLTSGAGEQYF. CDR3 sequence (DNA): TGTGCCACCAGCACCCTGACTAGCGGGGCAGGAGAGCAGTACTTC. The chain links TRBV15 to TRBJ2-7, with 11 positions matching TRBD2. From germline, CDR1 is LNHNV and CDR2 YYDKDF (reference sequence). The V segment lost 4 bases and the J segment 7 bases; nucleotides outside the gene matches: 9. The CDR3 has 15 residues.

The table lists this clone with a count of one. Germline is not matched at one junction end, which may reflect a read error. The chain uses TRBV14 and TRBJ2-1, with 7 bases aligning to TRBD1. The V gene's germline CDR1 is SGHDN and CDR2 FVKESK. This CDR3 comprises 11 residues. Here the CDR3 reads CASSLDRPLIF. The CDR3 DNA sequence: TGTGCCAGCAGCCTGGACAGGCCCCTAATCTTC.